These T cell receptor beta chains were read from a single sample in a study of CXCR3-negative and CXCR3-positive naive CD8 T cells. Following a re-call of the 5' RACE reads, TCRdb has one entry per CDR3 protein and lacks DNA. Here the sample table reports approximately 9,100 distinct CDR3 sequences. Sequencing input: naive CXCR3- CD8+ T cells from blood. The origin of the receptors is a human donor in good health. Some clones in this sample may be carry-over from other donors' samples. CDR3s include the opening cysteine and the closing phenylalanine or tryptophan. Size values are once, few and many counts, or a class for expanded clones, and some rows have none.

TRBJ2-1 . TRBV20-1 CSARGLGEQFF
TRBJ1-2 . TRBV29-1 CSVDPPSGTTNYGYTF
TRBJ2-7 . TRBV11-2 CASSLGWDRNYEQYF
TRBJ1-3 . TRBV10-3 CAIRDPGTVSGNTIYF
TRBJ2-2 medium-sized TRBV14 CASSQYFVTGTANTGELFF
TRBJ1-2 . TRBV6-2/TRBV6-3 CASSSEGPYYGYTF
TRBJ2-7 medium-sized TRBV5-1 CASSVGTSPAYEQYF
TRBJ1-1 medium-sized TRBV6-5 CASSYGRGTEAFF
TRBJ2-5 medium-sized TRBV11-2 CASTPGRETQYF
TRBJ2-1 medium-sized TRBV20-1 CSRNLREHYNEQFF
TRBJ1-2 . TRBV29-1 CSVPHSTVNYGYTF
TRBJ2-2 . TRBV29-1 CSVEGGTPNTGELFF
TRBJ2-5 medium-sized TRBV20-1 CSARQDSDQETQYF
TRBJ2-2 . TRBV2 CASSEGPANTGELFF
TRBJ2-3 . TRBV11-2 CASSLESGRILGTQYF
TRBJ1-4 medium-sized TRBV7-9 CASSPAEKLFF
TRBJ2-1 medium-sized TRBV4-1 CASSQESLAPSDEQFF
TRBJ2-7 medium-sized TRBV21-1 CASSKERQFGSYEQYF
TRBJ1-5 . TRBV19 CAPGGTGDNQPQHF
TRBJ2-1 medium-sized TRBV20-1 CSASGGPYNEQFF
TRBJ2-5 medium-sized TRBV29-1 CSVEDPRAQYMVTQYF
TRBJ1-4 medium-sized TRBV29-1 CSVEGGSASIATNEKLFF
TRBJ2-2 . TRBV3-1 CASSPSIMAHTGELFF
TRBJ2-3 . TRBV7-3 CASSPGTGGISDTQYF
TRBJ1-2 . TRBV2 CGRKSSYGYTF
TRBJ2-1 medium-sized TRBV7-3 CASSLTGASSYNEQFF
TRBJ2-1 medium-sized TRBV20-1 CSAPLRSYNEQFF
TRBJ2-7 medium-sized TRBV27 CASSPWTSGSDEQYF
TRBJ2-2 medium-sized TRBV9 CASSVGLAGETGELFF
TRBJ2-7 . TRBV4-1 CASSLDSGASYEQYF
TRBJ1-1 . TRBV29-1 CSASYAFRADTEAFF
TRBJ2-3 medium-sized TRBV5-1 CASSLERARDTQYF
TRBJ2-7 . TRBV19 CASSRTGDYEQYF
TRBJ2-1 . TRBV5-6 CASSYNGRQFF
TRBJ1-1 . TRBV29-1 CSVEEGAWNTEAFF
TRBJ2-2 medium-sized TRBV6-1 CASSEATENTGELFF
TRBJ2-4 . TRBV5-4 CASSLGGVLLAKNIQYF
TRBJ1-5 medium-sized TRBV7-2 CASSPNRPQHF
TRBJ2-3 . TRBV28 CASSPYTYSTDTQYF
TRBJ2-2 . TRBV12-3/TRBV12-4 CASSTIRTGELFF